Listed below are T cell receptor beta chains from one sample, sequenced in a study of blood T cells in healthy people across ages. TCRdb re-called the 5' RACE reads with MiXCR, one entry per CDR3 protein. The sample contains about 1.1 million distinct CDR3 sequences, 35% to 45% of which appear only once. Sequencing used blood. Receptors were obtained from a man aged 18 to 29 in good health. Both conserved end residues are part of each CDR3. A D gene is named only where the DNA matches it firmly. Rows give clone size only sometimes, using once, few, many, or a class for an expanded clone.

abundance: few
v_gene: TRBV27
d_gene: .
CDR3aa: CASSYSRGYHEQYF

abundance: .
v_gene: TRBV12-3/TRBV12-4
d_gene: .
CDR3aa: CASSEALTYEQYF

abundance: .
v_gene: TRBV7-2
d_gene: .
CDR3aa: CAGSFARTEYGYTF

abundance: .
v_gene: TRBV9
d_gene: TRBD2
CDR3aa: CASSASSGGASEQYF

abundance: .
v_gene: TRBV2
d_gene: TRBD1
CDR3aa: CASNRDRNDNEQFF

abundance: few
v_gene: TRBV27
d_gene: TRBD1
CDR3aa: CASSLAGTGVNSPLHF

abundance: .
v_gene: TRBV4-3
d_gene: .
CDR3aa: CASSQDQLEGGEKLFF

abundance: few
v_gene: TRBV28
d_gene: .
CDR3aa: CAGAGSINEKLFF

abundance: few
v_gene: TRBV9
d_gene: .
CDR3aa: CASSVAPTGIEKLFF

abundance: few
v_gene: TRBV20-1
d_gene: TRBD2
CDR3aa: CSARLAASTDTQYF

abundance: .
v_gene: TRBV10-3
d_gene: TRBD2
CDR3aa: CAISESTSGAYEQYF

abundance: .
v_gene: TRBV12-3/TRBV12-4
d_gene: .
CDR3aa: CASSLGMGMNTEAFF

abundance: few
v_gene: TRBV10-2
d_gene: .
CDR3aa: CASSEARGRYEQYF

abundance: .
v_gene: TRBV11-2
d_gene: .
CDR3aa: CASNEGRRNEQFF

abundance: .
v_gene: TRBV7-3
d_gene: .
CDR3aa: CASSLSGPGSNEKLFF

abundance: many
v_gene: TRBV6-5
d_gene: .
CDR3aa: CASGKRSYEQYF

abundance: few
v_gene: TRBV2
d_gene: .
CDR3aa: CASKDYGYTF

abundance: few
v_gene: TRBV5-5
d_gene: TRBD1
CDR3aa: CASSWTGDGLNQPQHF

abundance: .
v_gene: TRBV4-3
d_gene: .
CDR3aa: CASSQDLDNGNYGYTF

abundance: .
v_gene: TRBV9
d_gene: TRBD1
CDR3aa: CASSATGTGREKLFF

abundance: .
v_gene: TRBV10-3
d_gene: TRBD2
CDR3aa: CAIRGGSSYNEQFF

abundance: .
v_gene: TRBV4-2
d_gene: .
CDR3aa: CASTSLGASFLTDTQYF

abundance: many
v_gene: TRBV12-3/TRBV12-4
d_gene: TRBD2
CDR3aa: CASSPTSGSTDTQYF

abundance: few
v_gene: TRBV14
d_gene: .
CDR3aa: CASSQDFWGAKNEQFF

abundance: .
v_gene: TRBV5-1
d_gene: .
CDR3aa: CASSPEGSLNTEAFF

abundance: .
v_gene: TRBV19
d_gene: .
CDR3aa: CASSMEGSSPPYNEQFF

abundance: .
v_gene: TRBV20-1
d_gene: TRBD1
CDR3aa: CSASITGEETQYF

abundance: few
v_gene: TRBV29-1
d_gene: TRBD2
CDR3aa: CSVVGGGGYEQFF

abundance: .
v_gene: TRBV14
d_gene: .
CDR3aa: CASSQAAARVQYF

abundance: .
v_gene: TRBV6-5
d_gene: TRBD1
CDR3aa: CASRGQGGVGELFF

abundance: .
v_gene: TRBV7-2
d_gene: .
CDR3aa: CASSPPTSFDEQFF

abundance: few
v_gene: TRBV20-1
d_gene: TRBD2
CDR3aa: CSAPQTSGAISSYEQYF

abundance: .
v_gene: TRBV29-1
d_gene: .
CDR3aa: CSVEDLRALNTETQYF

abundance: .
v_gene: TRBV7-2
d_gene: .
CDR3aa: CASSLVRGPSSPLHF

abundance: .
v_gene: TRBV3-1
d_gene: .
CDR3aa: CASSGESVTGELFF

abundance: few
v_gene: TRBV7-2
d_gene: .
CDR3aa: CASSMTGTLSTDTQYF

abundance: .
v_gene: TRBV5-1
d_gene: .
CDR3aa: CASSLFLLDEQFF

abundance: .
v_gene: TRBV29-1
d_gene: .
CDR3aa: CSAQQGQGSPLHF

abundance: .
v_gene: TRBV5-1
d_gene: .
CDR3aa: CASSSHVNTEAFF

abundance: few
v_gene: TRBV12-5
d_gene: .
CDR3aa: CASGSGLMGGLYGYTF

abundance: .
v_gene: TRBV4-1
d_gene: TRBD1
CDR3aa: CASSGRDRRLNTEAFF

abundance: .
v_gene: TRBV14
d_gene: .
CDR3aa: CASSQYPGDTEAFF

abundance: .
v_gene: TRBV25-1
d_gene: TRBD1
CDR3aa: CASSAEDRGNTEAFF

abundance: .
v_gene: TRBV25-1
d_gene: .
CDR3aa: CASSERRADYTDTQYF

abundance: .
v_gene: TRBV6-5
d_gene: .
CDR3aa: CASSYDPSGAASGNTIYF

abundance: few
v_gene: TRBV20-1
d_gene: .
CDR3aa: CSASETMNTEAFF

abundance: many
v_gene: TRBV12-3/TRBV12-4
d_gene: .
CDR3aa: CASSLGRFVGDTQYF

abundance: .
v_gene: TRBV2
d_gene: TRBD2
CDR3aa: CASSEALAGTSYNEQFF

abundance: .
v_gene: TRBV25-1
d_gene: .
CDR3aa: CASSEYDPRARNTEAFF

abundance: few
v_gene: TRBV7-9
d_gene: .
CDR3aa: CASSFKVNTEAFF

abundance: .
v_gene: TRBV7-2
d_gene: .
CDR3aa: CASSQRNNEQFF

abundance: few
v_gene: TRBV4-3
d_gene: .
CDR3aa: CASSQESERTQYF

abundance: many
v_gene: TRBV7-2
d_gene: .
CDR3aa: CASSLGGPIDTQYF

abundance: .
v_gene: TRBV20-1
d_gene: .
CDR3aa: CSAPPQGPNTEAFF

abundance: .
v_gene: TRBV5-1
d_gene: TRBD1
CDR3aa: CASRRDRGRTPLHF

abundance: .
v_gene: TRBV20-1
d_gene: TRBD1
CDR3aa: CSARQGAAYGYTF

abundance: .
v_gene: TRBV20-1
d_gene: .
CDR3aa: CSAAAELQNIQYF